The next 21 T cell receptor beta chains were all read from a single sample in a study of beta chain features in type 1 diabetes (dated by TCRdb to between 2018 and 2020). Library method: the immunoSEQ multiplex PCR assay. The entire amount of isolated RNA was reverse transcribed using the High Capacity cDNA Reverse Transcription Kit, so the sequenced TCRB transcripts were expressed ones. Sourced from immuneACCESS, this table was stored by TCRdb with only in-frame sequences that have V and J called. A share of the clones is absent; for the studies checked, an unresolved V gene accounts for under half, and the remainder has no known explanation. The sample table lists 900,000 or so clones, about 17% of them with a count of one. The ten largest clones represent roughly 0.025% of the sample. Sequencing used naive CD4+ T cells from blood. This sample's cell subset or site label indicates: true naive CD4+ T cells. These receptors all stem from a woman younger than 35 in good health.

The chain has TRBV27 and TRBJ1-2; D uncertain. With 4 bases removed from V and 2 bases from J, the gap between germline ends came to 11 bases. CDR1 and CDR2 (germline): MNHEY, SMNVEV (reference sequence). The CDR3 sequence is 14 residues long. The chain's CDR3 is CASSSVRRNYGYTF. DNA for the CDR3: TGTGCCAGCAGTTCGGTCCGACGGAACTATGGCTACACCTTC.

The chain links TRBV4-3 to TRBJ2-5; weak D call: TRBD1 (6 bases). The V end was cut by 3 bases, the J end by 11 bases, with 10 bases between. Germline CDR1 and CDR2: LGHNA and YSLEER. CDR3 length: 11 residues. CDR3 sequence: CASSHRDKQYF. The CDR3 bases are TGCGCCAGCAGCCACCGGGACAAGCAGTACTTC.

This clone was picked up a small number of times. The chain combines TRBV2 with TRBJ2-3; 7 nucleotides align to TRBD2. The V gene end was trimmed by 11 bases and the J gene end by 2 bases; junction bases not matched to a gene: 7. This CDR3 contains 13 residues. Germline CDR1 is SNHLY and CDR2 is FYNNEI. In nucleotides, the CDR3 is TGTGCCGGAAATGAGCGGGACACAGATACGCAGTATTTT. Its translation is CAGNERDTDTQYF.

This clone was recorded a few times. The chain employs TRBV28 and TRBJ1-2; D call uncertain. Germline CDR1 and CDR2: MDHEN and SYDVKM. With 5 bases removed from V and 8 bases from J, the gap between germline ends came to 12 bases. CDR3 length: 12 residues. CDR3 DNA sequence: TGTGCCAGCAGTCCTACAGCACGGGGCTACACCTTC. It encodes CASSPTARGYTF.

CDR3 nucleotide sequence: TGTGCCAGCAGTTACCTACTGATTACGGAGAACACTGAAGCTTTCTTT. It encodes CASSYLLITENTEAFF. The chain carries TRBV6-6 and TRBJ1-1; no definite D call. In germline, CDR1 is MNHNY, CDR2 SVGAGI (reference sequence). The CDR3 spans 16 residues. Trimming took 2 bases from V and 1 from J, leaving 14 bases between them.

J is TRBJ2-2 and V is TRBV5-6, with D hard to call. V was clipped by 2 bases and J by 1 base, with 6 bases between them. Germline V gives CDR1 SGHDT, CDR2 YYEEEE. The CDR3 is 14 amino acids. CDR3 nucleotide sequence: TGTGCCAGCAGCTTCGACGGGAACACCGGGGAGCTGTTTTTT. It is translated as CASSFDGNTGELFF.

V is TRBV5-1 and J is TRBJ1-2; 7 nucleotides align to TRBD1. The CDR3 has 16 amino acids. CDR1 SGHRS and CDR2 YFSETQ come from the germline V gene. Unmatched junction bases numbered 7, after V lost 0 bases and J lost 2 bases. DNA for the CDR3: TGCGCCAGCAGCTTGGGACTCGGGACAGCCAACTATGGCTACACCTTC. It specifies CASSLGLGTANYGYTF. The full variable domain, completed using reference TRBV5-1 and TRBJ1-2, is KAGVTQTPRYLIKTRGQQVTLSCSPISGHRSVSWYQQTPGQGLQFLFEYFSETQRNKGNFPGRFSGRQFSNSRSEMNVSTLELGDSALYLCASSLGLGTANYGYTFGSGTRLTVV.

The chain has TRBV19 and TRBJ2-3; 7 positions agree with TRBD2. The CDR3 is 17 amino acids. With V trimmed by 5 bases and J by 7 bases, 18 bases remained unmatched. In germline, CDR1 is LNHDA, CDR2 SQIVND (reference sequence). The CDR3 spells CASSVEGRPGGGYTQYF. Written as DNA, the CDR3 is TGTGCCAGTAGTGTGGAGGGACGGCCGGGAGGAGGATATACGCAGTATTTT.

The rearrangement uses TRBV7-2 and TRBJ2-6; D gene unclear. Germline values: CDR1 SGHTA, CDR2 FQGNSA. V lost 3 bases to trimming and J lost 0 bases, with 6 bases between them. The CDR3 covers 15 residues. The CDR3, as DNA: TGTGCCAGCAGCTTGCAACCCTCTGGGGCCAACGTCCTGACTTTC. It translates to CASSLQPSGANVLTF. The full variable domain, rest sourced from reference TRBV7-2 and TRBJ2-6, is GAGVSQSPSNKVTEKGKDVELRCDPISGHTALYWYRQSLGQGLEFLIYFQGNSAPDKSGLPSDRFSAERTGGSVSTLTIQRTQQEDSAVYLCASSLQPSGANVLTFGAGSRLTVL.

V usage is TRBV4-2 and J usage is TRBJ1-2; 8 bases align to TRBD1. Per germline, CDR1 LGHNA and CDR2 YNFKEQ. This CDR3 is 16 amino acids long. The ends lost 2 bases at V and 0 bases at J; junction bases unmatched: 5. The CDR3 loop reads CASSQTQGEANYGYTF. The CDR3 region has the DNA TGTGCCAGCAGCCAAACACAGGGGGAAGCTAACTATGGCTACACCTTC.

This clone was found a few times. This sequence joins TRBV7-8 and TRBJ2-1; 8 bases align to TRBD1. Trimming removed 3 bases from V and 0 bases from J; junction bases left unmatched: 13. This CDR3 contains 19 residues. CDR1 is SGHVS, CDR2 FQNEAQ, per germline. The CDR3: CASSLIPSGTGLSYNEQFF. CDR3 DNA: TGTGCCAGCAGCTTGATCCCATCAGGGACAGGCCTCTCCTACAATGAGCAGTTCTTC.

J is TRBJ1-2 and V is TRBV20-1; D is unresolved. Trimming stripped 3 bases from V and 6 bases from J, with 8 bases between. Germline V gene sequence: CDR1 DFQATT, CDR2 SNEGSKA (reference sequence). The CDR3 extends over 11 amino acids. The CDR3 region has the DNA TGCAGTGCTAGTCGTTTTAATGGCTACACCTTC. It is translated as CSASRFNGYTF.

This chain uses TRBV7-3 with TRBJ2-2; D remains unclear. The CDR3 has 13 residues. The germline gives CDR1 SGHTA, CDR2 FQGTGA. V gave up 5 bases and J gave up 6 bases, with 10 bases separating them. CDR3 DNA: TGTGCCAGCAGCCCCACTTTAGCCGGGGAGCTGTTTTTT. Translation gives CASSPTLAGELFF.

This clone was seen more than once but under ten times. The rearrangement uses TRBV4-3 and TRBJ1-1, with unresolved D. This CDR3 contains 14 residues. Between the trimmed V and J ends, which lost 3 bases and 0 bases, there was a span of 8 bases. Germline V gene sequence: CDR1 LGHNA, CDR2 YSLEER. CDR3 in amino acids: CASSHTEVNTEAFF. The CDR3 DNA is TGCGCCAGCAGCCACACTGAGGTGAACACTGAAGCTTTCTTT.

This clone turned up a few times. The rearrangement uses TRBV6-1 and TRBJ2-2, with D maybe TRBD1 (5 bases). The CDR3 is 15 residues long. V dropped 5 bases and J dropped 2 bases, with 12 bases sitting between them. CDR1 and CDR2 (germline): MNHNS, SASEGT. CDR3 sequence: CASSITGPNTGELFF. The CDR3 DNA is TGTGCCAGCAGTATAACAGGCCCTAACACCGGGGAGCTGTTTTTT.

Notes on this clone: Other DNA sequences within the sample encode an identical CDR3. The chain links TRBV7-2 to TRBJ2-1; tentative D call: TRBD2 (5 bases). This CDR3 spans 15 amino acids. Trimming shortened V by 1 base and J by 0 bases, and 7 bases separated the two germline ends. CDR1 and CDR2 from the germline V gene are SGHTA and FQGNSA. This CDR3 is CASSLVGSSYNEQFF. The CDR3 DNA sequence: TGTGCCAGCAGCTTAGTTGGGAGCTCCTACAATGAGCAGTTCTTC.

This clone has a handful of counts. This chain links TRBV6-6 with TRBJ1-1; D remains ambiguous. The germline V and J ends were trimmed by 4 bases and 6 bases, with 15 bases remaining between them. Germline CDR1 is MNHNY and CDR2 is SVGAGI (reference sequence). The CDR3 is 14 residues long. DNA of the CDR3: TGTGCCAGCAGTTCTTCTCGGCAGGCTTCTGAAGCTTTCTTT. Protein: CASSSSRQASEAFF.

As regards this clone: This clone may be a read error of a much larger clone one base away. The chain combines TRBV7-2 with TRBJ1-1; D is uncertain. Germline V CDR1 and CDR2: SGHTA, FQGNSA. V was trimmed by 1 base and J by 4 bases, leaving 4 bases between them. The CDR3 is 12 amino acids. The CDR3 DNA follows: TGTGCCAGCAGCTTAGTGAGCACTGAAGCTTTCTTT. Protein product: CASSLVSTEAFF.

This clone has a handful of counts. This chain links TRBV2 with TRBJ2-6, with 7 bases that match TRBD1. The CDR3 contains 13 residues. With 9 bases clipped from V and 6 bases from J, the junction kept 5 bases outside the gene matches. Germline V gives CDR1 SNHLY, CDR2 FYNNEI. CDR3: CARRDSAANVLTF. The CDR3 nucleotides are TGTGCCAGGAGGGACAGCGCGGCCAACGTCCTGACTTTC.

A few counts support this clone. The chain links TRBV4-2 to TRBJ1-1; D perhaps matches TRBD1 (6 bases). Germline CDR1 is LGHNA and CDR2 is YNFKEQ. Trimming stripped 0 bases from V and 0 bases from J, with 14 bases between. The CDR3 is 17 residues long. The CDR3 nucleotides are TGTGCCAGCAGCCAAGATCGGACAGTCGGAGTGAACACTGAAGCTTTCTTT. This gives the protein CASSQDRTVGVNTEAFF.

The chain joins TRBV9 to TRBJ1-4, with D possibly matching TRBD1 (5 bases). Trimming shortened V by 6 bases and J by 2 bases, and 11 bases separated the two germline ends. This CDR3 comprises 14 residues. Germline loops: CDR1 SGDLS, CDR2 YYNGEE. Written as DNA, the CDR3 is TGTGCCAGCAATGGGGGTTCGACTAATGAAAAACTGTTTTTT. It specifies CASNGGSTNEKLFF.